Below, 20 T cell receptor beta chains from the same sample are listed, as sequenced in a study of tumor-infiltrating lymphocytes in primary liver carcinoma. Germline DNA was also extracted, with blood RNA taken from unsorted whole blood. From approximately 0.5 ug of total RNA, TCR beta-specific cDNA was reverse-transcribed using a constant-region primer. Three rounds of nested multiplex PCR with slightly modified ARM-PCR produced TCR beta libraries. TRBV1-TRBV30 forward primers paired with a C-beta reverse primer were used in the first two PCR rounds, which ran roughly 10 cycles each. TCRdb used MiXCR to reprocess the multiplex PCR reads, holding one entry per CDR3 protein. The data show about 310,000 distinct CDR3 sequences, with 50% to 60% seen just once and 15% to 20% held by the top ten. Sequenced: peripheral blood. These receptors all come from a woman between 25 and 40 years old with primary liver carcinoma and hepatitis B virus infection.

This clonotype has a count of ten or more. The gene calls are TRBV30 and TRBJ2-5, with D possibly matching TRBD1 (5 bases). Germline CDR1 reads GTSNPN; CDR2 reads SVGIG (reference sequence). Trimming left V 0 bases short and J 0 bases short, with 8 bases between. The CDR3 totals 14 residues. The CDR3 nucleotides read TGTGCCTGGAGTGTAGGGGTCGACCAAGAGACCCAGTACTTC. It codes for CAWSVGVDQETQYF.

Comment on this clonotype: An end of the junction differs from the germline gene, which may be a read error. The rearrangement links TRBV11-2 to TRBJ2-1; D possibly uses TRBD1 or TRBD2 (5 bases each). The CDR3 loop spans 15 amino acids. CDR1 and CDR2 from the germline V gene are SGHAT and FQNNGV. The CDR3 region has the DNA TGTGCCAGCAGCTTAGTCTTCCAGGGCGGAGGTGAGCAGCTCTTC. It is translated as CASSLVFQGGGEQLF.

This CDR3 reads CASSYTPGGTDTQYF. The DNA of the CDR3 is TGTGCCAGCAGTTACACACCAGGGGGGACAGATACGCAGTATTTT. The chain combines TRBV6-6 with TRBJ2-3, with TRBD1 as a possible D gene (7 bases). The V and J ends lost 2 bases and 3 bases respectively, with 12 bases between them. Germline V gene sequence: CDR1 MNHNY, CDR2 SVGAGI (reference sequence). The CDR3 runs to 15 residues.

This clonotype is termed medium-sized. The rearrangement joins TRBV11-2 to TRBJ2-3; D is undetermined. The CDR3 loop spans 15 amino acids. V was cut by 5 bases and J by 3 bases, with 15 bases left in between. Germline values: CDR1 SGHAT, CDR2 FQNNGV. The CDR3 nucleotides are TGTGCCAGCAGCCCGATCGGCCTTTATACAGATACGCAGTATTTT. Translation gives CASSPIGLYTDTQYF. Full variable domain (missing parts from reference TRBV11-2 and TRBJ2-3): EAGVAQSPRYKIIEKRQSVAFWCNPISGHATLYWYQQILGQGPKLLIQFQNNGVVDDSQLPKDRFSAERLKGVDSTLKIQPAKLEDSAVYLCASSPIGLYTDTQYFGPGTRLTVL.

The V and J genes are TRBV7-9 and TRBJ1-4; the match to TRBD1 covers 8 bases. The CDR3 is 13 residues long. CDR1 is SEHNR, CDR2 FQNEAQ, per germline (reference sequence). Unmatched junction bases numbered 12, after V lost 8 bases and J lost 13 bases. In DNA form, the CDR3 reads TGTGCCAGCCAGGGGGCGAGAAGTTCGGCACTGTTTTTT. This encodes CASQGARSSALFF. The full variable domain, completed using reference TRBV7-9 and TRBJ1-4, is DTGVSQNPRHKITKRGQNVTFRCDPISEHNRLYWYRQTLGQGPEFLTYFQNEAQLEKSRLLSDRFSAERPKGSFSTLEIQRTEQGDSAMYLCASQGARSSALFFGSGTQLSVL.

Points on this clonotype: Sequence at one end of the junction differs from germline and may be a read error. This chain uses TRBV11-2 with TRBJ2-2, with D possibly being TRBD2 (6 bases). Germline V gives CDR1 SGHAT, CDR2 FQNNGV. The CDR3 is made up of 12 amino acids. CDR3 bases: TGTGCCAGCAGTCGTGGTGGCGGGGAGCCGTTTTTT. Its protein product is CASSRGGGEPFF. The full variable domain, completed using reference TRBV11-2 and TRBJ2-2, is EAGVAQSPRYKIIEKRQSVAFWCNPISGHATLYWYQQILGQGPKLLIQFQNNGVVDDSQLPKDRFSAERLKGVDSTLKIQPAKLEDSAVYLCASSRGGGEPFFGEGSRLTVL.

To note about this clonotype: A much bigger clone sits one base away, suggesting this may be a read error. The chain carries TRBV29-1 and TRBJ2-7; 10 bases agree with TRBD1. Germline values: CDR1 SQVTM, CDR2 ANQGSEA. CDR3 length equals 13 residues. With V trimmed by 8 bases and J by 7 bases, 11 bases remained unmatched. The CDR3 DNA reads TGCAGCTTGATGACAGGGGGCGTTTGGGAGCAGTACTTC. Encoded protein: CSLMTGGVWEQYF.

The chain joins TRBV4-2 to TRBJ2-4; tentative D call: TRBD2 (6 bases). V was clipped by 3 bases and J by 0 bases, with 15 bases between them. CDR1 is LGHNA, CDR2 YNFKEQ, per germline. This CDR3 comprises 17 residues. The CDR3 protein is CASSHRRDWLAKNIQYF. The CDR3 region has the DNA TGTGCCAGCAGCCACCGTCGGGACTGGCTAGCCAAAAACATTCAGTACTTC.

Turning to this clonotype: The junction departs from the called germline gene at one end, perhaps through a read error. The chain couples TRBV6-1 to TRBJ2-1, with D possibly being TRBD1 (6 bases). This CDR3 has 13 amino acids. Per the germline V gene, CDR1 is MNHNS and CDR2 is SASEGT. Here the CDR3 DNA reads TGTGCCAGCAGTATGAAGGACAGAACCTTTAGGCTCTTC. As protein: CASSMKDRTFRLF.

This sequence joins TRBV28 and TRBJ2-1; 13 bases fit TRBD2. The germline V gene has CDR1 MDHEN and CDR2 SYDVKM. This CDR3 is built from 15 residues. After removal of 6 bases from V and 6 bases from J, the junction contained 5 bases not matched to a gene. The DNA for the CDR3 is TGTGCCAGCAGGGGCGGACTAGCGGGAGCCAATGAGCAGTTCTTC. Protein product: CASRGGLAGANEQFF. The complete variable domain, with remaining parts taken from reference TRBV28 and TRBJ2-1, reads DVKVTQSSRYLVKRTGEKVFLECVQDMDHENMFWYRQDPGLGLRLIYFSYDVKMKEKGDIPEGYSVSREKKERFSLILESASTNQTSMYLCASRGGLAGANEQFFGPGTRLTVL.

Notes on this clonotype: The junction differs from germline at one of its ends, possibly a read error. The V call is TRBV28, the J call TRBJ1-2; D is uncertain. The CDR3 has 12 amino acids. Germline loops: CDR1 MDHEN, CDR2 SYDVKM. DNA for the CDR3: TGTGTCAGCAGTCCCAAACCTGCCGGCTACACCTTC. It specifies CVSSPKPAGYTF.

The V and J genes are TRBV30 and TRBJ1-1; D remains ambiguous. The CDR3 is 11 amino acids. The germline gives CDR1 GTSNPN, CDR2 SVGIG (reference sequence). V lost 2 bases, J lost 5 bases, and 6 bases lay in between. CDR3 sequence (DNA): TGTGCCTGGAGTCCCGTGACTGAAGCTTTCTTT. Encoded protein: CAWSPVTEAFF.

This clonotype was detected once. A much bigger clone sits one base away, suggesting this may be a read error. V and J are TRBV12-3 or TRBV12-4 and TRBJ2-2; no reliable D call. The CDR3 covers 14 residues. The CDR3 DNA is TGTGCCAGCAGCAAACTCGAGAACACCTGGGAGCTGTTTTTT. Translation: CASSKLENTWELFF.

The J gene is TRBJ2-6, the V gene TRBV6-1; TRBD2 aligns across 7 bases. Germline V gives CDR1 MNHNS, CDR2 SASEGT. V lost 3 bases, J lost 5 bases, and 10 bases stayed unmatched. CDR3 size: 17 residues. The CDR3 sequence is CASSELKGRARANVLTF. The CDR3 DNA reads as TGTGCCAGCAGTGAGTTGAAGGGGAGGGCTAGGGCCAACGTCCTGACTTTC.

The rearrangement uses TRBV12-3 or TRBV12-4 and TRBJ2-2; D is ambiguous. Deletions cut 7 bases from V and 7 bases from J, with 13 bases between. This CDR3 spans 13 amino acids. The CDR3: CASTFGLSGELFF. The CDR3 DNA reads as TGTGCCAGCACCTTTGGTCTTAGCGGGGAGCTGTTTTTT.

The V gene is TRBV29-1, the J gene TRBJ2-1; 7 nucleotides agree with TRBD2. The junction had 9 bases not matched to a gene; V was cut back by 5 bases and J by 11 bases. Germline lookup yields CDR1 SQVTM and CDR2 ANQGSEA. The CDR3 length is 12 residues. The CDR3 sequence: CSVRSGGNKQFF. The CDR3 region has the DNA TGCAGCGTTAGGTCGGGAGGTAATAAGCAGTTCTTC.

As to this clonotype: A read error may explain this, as a much larger clone is one base away. The CDR3 spells CSVGRTDMQYF. CDR3 nucleotide sequence: TGCAGCGTTGGACGGACAGATATGCAGTATTTT. This chain links TRBV29-1 with TRBJ2-3; a possible D gene is TRBD1 (6 bases). Germline CDR1 reads SQVTM; CDR2 reads ANQGSEA. The CDR3 extends over 11 amino acids.

There are a few counts of this clonotype. The chain couples TRBV6-1 to TRBJ2-5; D gene unclear. Per the germline V gene, CDR1 is MNHNS and CDR2 is SASEGT. V lost 3 bases and J 1 base, leaving 15 bases between the germline ends. This CDR3 is 16 amino acids long. The CDR3: CASSEIFASGQETQYF. CDR3 nucleotides: TGTGCCAGCAGTGAGATCTTCGCCAGTGGCCAAGAGACCCAGTACTTC.

A few counts support this clonotype. One base away lies a much larger clone, so this may be a sequencing read error. The chain has TRBV11-2 and TRBJ2-1; weak D call: TRBD1 (6 bases). Germline values: CDR1 SGHAT, CDR2 FQNNGV. The CDR3 covers 17 residues. DNA of the CDR3: TGTGTCAGCAGCTTAGATCGTGACAGGATGGACATGAATGAGCAGTTCTTC. Translated, it gives CVSSLDRDRMDMNEQFF.

A word on this clonotype: Its ends do not fully match the called genes, so a read error is possible. The rearrangement links TRBV6-6 to TRBJ2-1; 9 positions match TRBD2. The CDR3 runs 15 residues. Germline CDR1 MNHNY, CDR2 SVGAGI (reference sequence). The CDR3 protein is CANSYSLAGRSEQFF. For the CDR3, the DNA is TGTGCCAACAGTTACTCCCTAGCGGGACGGAGTGAGCAGTTCTTC.